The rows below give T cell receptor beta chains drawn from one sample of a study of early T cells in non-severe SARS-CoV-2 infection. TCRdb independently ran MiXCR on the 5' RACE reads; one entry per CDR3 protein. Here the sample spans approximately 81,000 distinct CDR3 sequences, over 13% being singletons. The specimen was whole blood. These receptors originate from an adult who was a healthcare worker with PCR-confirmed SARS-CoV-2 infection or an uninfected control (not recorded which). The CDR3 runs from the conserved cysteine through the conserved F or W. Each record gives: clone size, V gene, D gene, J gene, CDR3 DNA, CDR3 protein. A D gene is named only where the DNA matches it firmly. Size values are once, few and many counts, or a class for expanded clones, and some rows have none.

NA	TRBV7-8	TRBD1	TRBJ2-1	TGTGCCAGCAGCTACCTTCGGACAGGGGGGGCCTACAATGAGCAGTTCTTC	CASSYLRTGGAYNEQFF
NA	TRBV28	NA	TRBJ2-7	TGTGCCAGCAGTTTTCCCCTCCGCGGATCTTCCTACGAGCAGTACTTC	CASSFPLRGSSYEQYF
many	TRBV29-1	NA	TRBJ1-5	TGCAGCGTTGCGGTCGCATATAGCAATCAGCCCCAGCATTTT	CSVAVAYSNQPQHF
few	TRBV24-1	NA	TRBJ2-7	TGTGCCACCAGTGATATGGGTGCCAGGGGATACGAGCAGTACTTC	CATSDMGARGYEQYF
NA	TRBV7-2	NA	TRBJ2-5	TGTGCCAGCAGCAAGACTAGTTGGGAGACCCAGTACTTC	CASSKTSWETQYF
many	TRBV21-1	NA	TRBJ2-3	TGTGCCAGCAGCAAAGGGCAGATTAGCACAGATACGCAGTATTTT	CASSKGQISTDTQYF
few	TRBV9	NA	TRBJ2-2	TGTGCCAGCAGCCCTAGTATAGATAGCACCGGGGAGCTGTTTTTT	CASSPSIDSTGELFF
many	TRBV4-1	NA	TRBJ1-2	TGCGCCAGCAGCCAAGATAGGGGTGCCGGCTACACCTTC	CASSQDRGAGYTF
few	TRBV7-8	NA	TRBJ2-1	TGTGCCAGCAGCTTAGCAGTTTATGAGCAGTTCTTC	CASSLAVYEQFF
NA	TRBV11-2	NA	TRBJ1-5	TGTGCCAGCAGCTTAGAGGCCAACTGGCAGCCCCAGCATTTT	CASSLEANWQPQHF
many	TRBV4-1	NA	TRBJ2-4	TGCGCCACAGCCATGACACCACTAGCCAAAAACATTCAGTACTTC	CATAMTPLAKNIQYF
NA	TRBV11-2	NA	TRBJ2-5	TGTGCCAGCAGCTTAGGTCGGTTGATCCAAGAGACCCAGTACTTC	CASSLGRLIQETQYF
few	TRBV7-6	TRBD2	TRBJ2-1	TGTGCCAGCAGCTACCTGACTAGCCGGGATGAGCAGTTCTTC	CASSYLTSRDEQFF
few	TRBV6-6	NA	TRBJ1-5	TGTGCCAGCAGCGACGGGTATAGCAATCAGCCCCAGCATTTT	CASSDGYSNQPQHF
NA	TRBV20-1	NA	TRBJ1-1	TGCAGTGCTAGAGACGGGACAAAACCGAACACTGAAGCTTTCTTT	CSARDGTKPNTEAFF
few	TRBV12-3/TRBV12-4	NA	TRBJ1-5	TGTGCCAGCAGTTTAGTGGGTATGGGAGGATATAGCAATCAGCCCCAGCATTTT	CASSLVGMGGYSNQPQHF
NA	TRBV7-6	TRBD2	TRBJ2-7	TGTGCCAGCAGCTTAAGTGGGGGGGTGCGGGAGCAGTACTTC	CASSLSGGVREQYF
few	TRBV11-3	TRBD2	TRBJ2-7	TGTGCCAGCAGCTTACGAACTAGCGGGAGGGTCTACGAGCAGTACTTC	CASSLRTSGRVYEQYF
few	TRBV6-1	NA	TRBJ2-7	TGTGCCAGCAGTGAAGCGGGCTGGGAGCAGTACTTC	CASSEAGWEQYF
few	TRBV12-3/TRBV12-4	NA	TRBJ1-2	TGTGCCAGCACTTATGGGGGTAGGGCCGGCTACACCTTC	CASTYGGRAGYTF
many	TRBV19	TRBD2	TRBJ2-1	TGTGCCAGTAGTTCAAGCGGGGCCCCCTACAATGAGCAGTTCTTC	CASSSSGAPYNEQFF
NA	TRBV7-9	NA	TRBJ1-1	TGTGCCAGCAGCTTGCAGGGAATCAACACTGAAGCTTTCTTT	CASSLQGINTEAFF
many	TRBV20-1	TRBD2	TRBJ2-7	TGCAGTGCTGGGCGGGGGAGTTCCCCCTACGAGCAGTACTTC	CSAGRGSSPYEQYF
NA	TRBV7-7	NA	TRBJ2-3	TGTGCTAGCAGACGGGCCATTAGCACAGATACGCAGTATTTT	CASRRAISTDTQYF
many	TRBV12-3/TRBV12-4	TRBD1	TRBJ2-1	TGTGCCAGCAGTCCGCCGGGACAGGTCTCCTACAATGAGCAGTTCTTC	CASSPPGQVSYNEQFF
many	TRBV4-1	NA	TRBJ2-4	TGCGCCAGCAGCCAAAATGAGGGAAACATTCAGTACTTC	CASSQNEGNIQYF
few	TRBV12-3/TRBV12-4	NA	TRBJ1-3	TGTGCCAGCAGTCGACAGGTCTCTGGAAACACCATATATTTT	CASSRQVSGNTIYF
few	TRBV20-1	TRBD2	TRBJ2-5	TGCAGTGCGTTTAGCGGGGGGGCAGAGACCCAGTACTTC	CSAFSGGAETQYF
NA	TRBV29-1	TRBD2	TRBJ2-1	TGCAGCGTTGGGGGGGCTAGCGGGAGAAGTGGGAATGAGCAGTTCTTC	CSVGGASGRSGNEQFF
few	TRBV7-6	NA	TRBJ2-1	TGTGCCAGCAGCCCCCGACCACAGGGATCCCTCGATGAGCAGTTCTTC	CASSPRPQGSLDEQFF
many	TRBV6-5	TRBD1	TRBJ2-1	TGTGCCAGCAGTTACTCCCCACAGGGGGCGAAGTATAATGAGCAGTTCTTC	CASSYSPQGAKYNEQFF
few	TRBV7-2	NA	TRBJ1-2	TGTGCCAGCAGCTTGTCCCCACAGGCTACCTATGGCTACACCTTC	CASSLSPQATYGYTF
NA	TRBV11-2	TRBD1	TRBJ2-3	TGTGCCAGCAGCTTGTTTACAGGGGAGACTACAGATACGCAGTATTTT	CASSLFTGETTDTQYF
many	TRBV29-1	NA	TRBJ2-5	TGCAGCGTGATAGCGCCCGGGGAGACCCAGTACTTC	CSVIAPGETQYF
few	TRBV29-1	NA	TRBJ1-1	TGCAGCGGTCTCAGAGACTCGAACACTGAAGCTTTCTTT	CSGLRDSNTEAFF
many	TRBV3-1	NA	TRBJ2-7	TGTGCCAGCAGTCCTGGAGCTTCAGGAGTCTACGAGCAGTACTTC	CASSPGASGVYEQYF
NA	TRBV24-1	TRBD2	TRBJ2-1	TGTGCCACCAGTGACTCCTTAGCGGGAGGCCATGAGCAGTTCTTC	CATSDSLAGGHEQFF
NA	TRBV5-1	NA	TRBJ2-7	TGCGCCAGCAACTTGGCCGCCAGGGTAGGAACCTACGAGCAGTACTTC	CASNLAARVGTYEQYF
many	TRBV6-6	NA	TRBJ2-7	TGTGCCAGCAGTCCCCGGGGGACCATGGGGTCCTACGAGCAGTACTTC	CASSPRGTMGSYEQYF
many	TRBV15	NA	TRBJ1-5	TGTGCCACCAGCAAAACACCGGCAGGAAGGAATCAGCCCCAGCATTTT	CATSKTPAGRNQPQHF
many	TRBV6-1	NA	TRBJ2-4	TGTGCCAGCAGTGAATCTCCGATTCTAGCCAAAAACATTCAGTACTTC	CASSESPILAKNIQYF
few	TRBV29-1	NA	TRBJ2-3	TGCAGCGTTGAAGACCGGGGGACAAGCACAGATACGCAGTATTTT	CSVEDRGTSTDTQYF
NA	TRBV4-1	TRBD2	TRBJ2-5	TGCGCCAGCAGCCATAATCCGGGACTAGCGGGACTTATCCAAGAGACCCAGTACTTC	CASSHNPGLAGLIQETQYF